A single sample gave rise to the 22 T cell receptor beta chains below, sequenced in a study of blood T cell repertoires in COVID-19. The protocol was immunoSEQ multiplex PCR, while the TCRdb copy is restricted to in-frame clones and leaves out a portion. The data show some 180,000 clones, 84% seen once. Sample: PBMCs or T cells enriched from blood (not recorded which). The source of these receptors is a woman in her 30s who had been exposed to COVID-19.

This clone was detected only once. The chain uses TRBV14 and TRBJ2-7, with TRBD2 matching over 7 bases. Germline trimming cut 0 bases from V and 2 bases from J; bases unmatched to any gene: 4. The CDR3 runs to 15 residues. CDR1 is SGHDN, CDR2 FVKESK, per germline. CDR3: CASSQDPGRAYEQYF. CDR3 sequence (DNA): TGTGCCAGCAGCCAAGATCCAGGGAGGGCCTACGAGCAGTACTTC.

This chain joins TRBV19 and TRBJ2-2; possible D gene TRBD1, 6 bases. CDR3 size: 16 residues. V was trimmed by 3 bases and J by 3 bases, leaving 14 bases between them. The germline CDR1 and CDR2 sequences are LNHDA and SQIVND (reference sequence). The CDR3 coding sequence is TGTGCCAGTAGTATTTTCCCAGGGGCGGACACCGGGGAGCTGTTTTTT. As protein: CASSIFPGADTGELFF.

The J gene is TRBJ1-1, the V gene TRBV10-1, with D possibly TRBD1 on 6 matching bases. V shed 5 bases and J shed 5 bases, with 12 bases lying between them. The CDR3 contains 13 residues. From germline, CDR1 is WNHNN and CDR2 SYGVQD (reference sequence). CDR3 amino acids: CASSPDSQTEAFF. The CDR3 bases are TGCGCCAGCAGTCCGGACAGCCAGACTGAAGCTTTCTTT.

The chain is built from TRBV29-1 and TRBJ2-3; a weak D match, TRBD1 (6 bases). The CDR3 extends over 14 amino acids. CDR1 is SQVTM, CDR2 ANQGSEA, per germline. Trimming cost V 3 bases and J 0 bases, with 10 bases left between them. The CDR3 loop reads CSVEQGLSTDTQYF. CDR3 coding DNA: TGCAGCGTTGAGCAGGGGCTGAGCACAGATACGCAGTATTTT.

CDR3 in DNA: TGTGCCAGCAGTTTCACTCAGGGGGCCCTGAGGTACGAGCAGTACTTC. Translation gives CASSFTQGALRYEQYF. J is TRBJ2-7 and V is TRBV28, with 8 bases aligning to TRBD1. Germline-derived CDR1 and CDR2 are MDHEN and SYDVKM. J gave up 4 bases and V 3 bases, and 11 bases lay outside the gene matches. The CDR3 has 16 amino acids. Combining the CDR3 with reference TRBV28 and TRBJ2-7 gives the whole variable domain DVKVTQSSRYLVKRTGEKVFLECVQDMDHENMFWYRQDPGLGLRLIYFSYDVKMKEKGDIPEGYSVSREKKERFSLILESASTNQTSMYLCASSFTQGALRYEQYFGPGTRLTVT.

The chain couples TRBV5-1 to TRBJ2-5; 7 nucleotides line up with TRBD1. The length of the CDR3 is 17 residues. V was pared by 2 bases and J by 1 base, with 11 bases of the junction left unmatched. From germline, CDR1 is SGHRS and CDR2 YFSETQ. The CDR3 reads CASSLGIRNRGQETQYF. CDR3 bases: TGCGCCAGCAGCTTAGGTATACGGAACAGGGGCCAAGAGACCCAGTACTTC.

A note on this clone: The same CDR3 also results from other DNA sequences found in this sample. V gene TRBV4-1 combines with J gene TRBJ1-1, with 8 bases that match TRBD1. From germline, CDR1 is MGHRA and CDR2 YSYEKL. The ends lost 3 bases at V and 2 bases at J; junction bases unmatched: 5. The CDR3 is 15 residues long. CDR3 nucleotide sequence: TGCGCCAGCAGCCAGGTCGGACAGGGAAACACTGAAGCTTTCTTT. Translated, it gives CASSQVGQGNTEAFF.

In its sample, this clone was seen a few times. The chain combines TRBV3-1 (or the pseudogene TRBV3-2) with TRBJ1-5, with D hard to call. The CDR3 is 16 amino acids. The germline V and J ends were trimmed by 0 bases and 2 bases, with 11 bases remaining between them. CDR1 is LGHDT and CDR2 is YNNKEL in the germline V gene (reference sequence). The CDR3 here is CASSQDRGFGNQPQHF. For the CDR3, the DNA is TGTGCCAGCAGCCAAGATCGAGGGTTTGGCAATCAGCCCCAGCATTTT.

The rearrangement joins TRBV19 to TRBJ1-2; weak D call: TRBD1 (5 bases). The CDR3 consists of 13 residues. CDR1 is LNHDA, CDR2 SQIVND, per germline (reference sequence). The V gene lost 4 bases and the J gene lost 4 bases, with 10 bases spanning the gap. The CDR3 DNA reads as TGTGCCAGTAGTACCGGGGGTGTCTATGGCTACACCTTC. It specifies CASSTGGVYGYTF.

This clone has a single count. The gene calls are TRBV12-3 or TRBV12-4 and TRBJ2-7; D uncertain. Trimming left V 5 bases short and J 2 bases short, with 10 bases between. The CDR3 sequence is 13 residues long. For the CDR3, the DNA is TGTGCCAGCAGTCCGACGGAGACCTACGAGCAGTACTTC. Residues: CASSPTETYEQYF.

The chain links TRBV7-9 to TRBJ1-1; TRBD1 matches 8 bases. V lost 0 bases and J lost 9; bases outside the gene matches: 12. This CDR3 comprises 16 residues. The germline CDR1 and CDR2 sequences are SEHNR and FQNEAQ (reference sequence). This CDR3 is CASSLAFPGTGMKAFF. CDR3 in DNA: TGTGCCAGCAGCTTAGCCTTTCCCGGGACAGGCATGAAAGCTTTCTTT.

CDR3 residues: CASSLRTSGTGDGYTF. CDR3 sequence (DNA): TGCGCCAGCAGCCTGAGGACCTCCGGGACAGGGGATGGCTACACCTTC. The chain is built from TRBV5-1 and TRBJ1-2, with 10 bases matching TRBD1. CDR3 size: 16 residues. CDR1 and CDR2 from the germline V gene are SGHRS and YFSETQ. After removal of 4 bases from V and 6 bases from J, the junction contained 12 bases not matched to a gene.

This chain uses TRBV18 with TRBJ2-1; 7 bases match TRBD2. The CDR3 has 16 residues. The germline V gene has CDR1 KGHSH and CDR2 LQKENI. V dropped 0 bases and J dropped 5; count of bases not matched to a gene: 7. The CDR3 is CASSPPSLAAHNEQFF. CDR3 sequence (DNA): TGTGCCAGCTCACCACCGTCTCTAGCGGCCCACAATGAGCAGTTCTTC.

The chain recombines TRBV12-5 with TRBJ1-1; D not resolved. CDR3 length: 12 amino acids. The V end lost 4 bases, the J end lost 8 bases, and 11 bases lay between the germline ends. Germline V gene sequence: CDR1 LGHNT, CDR2 FRNRAP. The CDR3 here is CASGSSPGEAFF. DNA for the CDR3: TGTGCTAGTGGTTCCTCGCCGGGGGAAGCTTTCTTT.

The CDR3: CASSLSQGAVEQYF. CDR3 coding DNA: TGTGCCAGCAGCTTGAGCCAGGGGGCCGTCGAGCAGTACTTC. The chain joins TRBV5-4 to TRBJ2-7, with 8 bases identical to TRBD1. The germline gives CDR1 SGHNT, CDR2 YYREEE (reference sequence). V lost 1 base and J lost 6; bases outside the gene matches: 6. This CDR3 contains 14 residues.

The CDR3 reads CASSRATNEKLFF. The CDR3 DNA is TGTGCCAGCAGTAGAGCAACTAATGAAAAACTGTTTTTT. V gene TRBV28 combines with J gene TRBJ1-4; D is unclear. The CDR3 totals 13 residues. Germline V gene lookup returns CDR1 MDHEN and CDR2 SYDVKM. V lost 5 bases and J lost 0, with 4 bases in between.

A few counts support this clone. The V and J genes are TRBV2 and TRBJ1-5; TRBD1 is a possible D gene (5 bases). The CDR3 consists of 15 residues. Germline CDR1 reads SNHLY; CDR2 reads FYNNEI. Trimming pared 6 bases from V and 4 bases from J, leaving 16 bases between. The CDR3, as DNA: TGTGCCAGCAGGGTAGCCCGGGGGGGTAATCAGCCCCAGCATTTT. It specifies CASRVARGGNQPQHF.

This clone appeared many times. CDR3 bases: TGTGCCTGGGCCTCCCAGAAGGAAGCTTTCTTT. It specifies CAWASQKEAFF. The chain joins TRBV30 to TRBJ1-1; no firm D call. Trimming pared 5 bases from V and 8 bases from J, leaving 12 bases between. This CDR3 is built from 11 residues. CDR1 and CDR2 from the germline V gene are GTSNPN and SVGIG (reference sequence).

CDR3 in amino acids: CASSIHRGRSNTGELFF. The CDR3 bases are TGTGCCAGCAGCATACACAGGGGGCGAAGTAACACCGGGGAGCTGTTTTTT. V gene TRBV7-6 combines with J gene TRBJ2-2, with 9 bases identical to TRBD1. With 5 bases clipped from V and 2 bases from J, the junction kept 9 bases outside the gene matches. Germline loops: CDR1 SGHVS, CDR2 FNYEAQ. The CDR3 extends over 17 amino acids.

J is TRBJ2-2 and V is TRBV11-2; weak D call: TRBD2 (7 bases). The CDR3 has 14 amino acids. CDR1 and CDR2 (germline): SGHAT, FQNNGV. Trimming removed 8 bases from V and 10 bases from J, with 20 bases in between. CDR3 protein: CASGYTRGGAELFF. The CDR3 DNA reads TGTGCCAGCGGATATACTAGGGGGGGTGCGGAGCTGTTTTTT.

The chain uses TRBV6-1 and TRBJ1-4, with no clear D. The V end lost 2 bases, the J end lost 5 bases, and 12 bases lay between the germline ends. The CDR3 spans 15 residues. The germline gives CDR1 MNHNS, CDR2 SASEGT. In DNA form, the CDR3 reads TGTGCCAGCAGTGAAAACGGGGTAACGAATGAAAAACTGTTTTTT. The encoded protein is CASSENGVTNEKLFF.

This chain joins TRBV7-2 and TRBJ2-1, with 8 bases lining up with TRBD2. The CDR3 runs 15 residues. V was pared by 2 bases and J by 6 bases, with 6 bases of the junction left unmatched. Germline-derived CDR1 and CDR2 are SGHTA and FQGNSA. The DNA of the CDR3 is TGTGCCAGCAGCTTAACGAGCGGGGGAATCAATGAGCAGTTCTTC. It translates to CASSLTSGGINEQFF.